This TCR beta chain was captured in a study of a mutant IDH1 vaccine in newly diagnosed glioma. At the level of the study: Commencement of vaccination occurred 4-6 weeks following radiotherapy alone, or concurrently with temozolomide cycles. Treated patients comprised 62.5% males and around 38% females, mean age approximately 38 years.

As for this clone: Its antigen is unknown.

Clones were sequenced by immunoSEQ multiplex PCR, and TCRdb holds only the in-frame ones, with some missing. The sample lists around 44,000 clones, around 80% occurring once. Time point: week 35, safety follow-up. The study gave 300 ug of mutant IDH1 20-mer peptide per vaccine dose, with topical imiquimod. The germline V gene has CDR1 MNHNS and CDR2 SASEGT. There are 14 residues in the CDR3. Trimming removed 4 bases from V and 4 bases from J, with 13 bases in between. Sequences were derived from PBMCs, sampled from a glioma patient whose treatment included an IDH1 peptide vaccine. The sequence derives from a middle-aged man with glioma. The rearrangement links TRBV6-1 to TRBJ1-1; the D is unclear. The CDR3: CASSVSGESTEAFF. The DNA of the CDR3 is TGTGCCAGCAGTGTATCGGGCGAAAGCACTGAAGCTTTCTTT.